This T cell receptor beta chain was profiled in a study of blood T cell repertoires in COVID-19. As for the study in general: T cells, B-cell-depleted T cells, or PBMCs supplied cDNA or gDNA.

Participants, about 18 to 100 years old, spanned 25 or so US areas. Donors in Cohort 3 counted as recovered after two negative PCRs, clearance, or symptom resolution. Original processing methods: For nucleated cells, counts were estimated from reference gene primer amplification. Using immunoSEQ multiplex PCR, the repertoire was profiled, and TCRdb retains in-frame clones only, with some absent. V and J calls and clone size are as listed in that table; D and trimming were resolved from the DNA. The sample lists 200,000 to 250,000 clones; roughly 84% were seen once. The source of this sequence is a woman in her thirties or forties who had recovered from COVID-19. What was sequenced was PBMCs or T cells enriched from blood (not recorded which).

CDR3 in amino acids: CASTGQGGRKLFF. CDR3 nucleotide sequence: TGTGCCAGTACTGGGCAGGGAGGTCGAAAACTGTTTTTT. The chain links TRBV19 to TRBJ1-4; D might be TRBD1 (5 bases). Germline CDR1 reads LNHDA; CDR2 reads SQIVND (reference sequence). Between the trimmed V and J ends, which lost 7 bases and 10 bases, there was a span of 16 bases. This CDR3 is built from 13 residues. Using reference TRBV19 and TRBJ1-4 for the parts outside the CDR3, the full variable domain is DGGITQSPKYLFRKEGQNVTLSCEQNLNHDAMYWYRQDPGQGLRLIYYSQIVNDFQKGDIAEGYSVSREKKESFPLTVTSAQKNPTAFYLCASTGQGGRKLFFGSGTQLSVL.